The 18 T cell receptor beta chains presented below share a single source sample, sequenced in a study of beta chain features in type 1 diabetes. Study observations and caveats: For Type 1 diabetes patients, all four CD4+ subsets carried TCRB CDR3s that were moderately but significantly shorter.

These TCRs are of unknown antigen specificity. cDNA synthesis used the whole RNA isolate, giving expressed TCRB sequences. Using immunoSEQ multiplex PCR, the repertoire was profiled, and TCRdb retains in-frame clones only, with some absent. The table records 350,000 to 400,000 clones, around 12% of them present only once. Material: naive CD4+ T cells from blood. The receptor set was obtained from a woman aged 18-29 years with type 1 diabetes.

The V call is TRBV11-2, the J call TRBJ1-2, with TRBD1 matching 7 bases. Germline CDR1 is SGHAT and CDR2 is FQNNGV. The CDR3 is 13 amino acids. The ends lost 4 bases at V and 5 bases at J; junction bases unmatched: 4. CDR3 in amino acids: CASSSTGEYGYTF. The DNA of the CDR3 is TGTGCCAGCAGCTCAACAGGGGAATATGGCTACACCTTC.

The rearrangement joins TRBV11-1 to TRBJ2-5; D ambiguous. The CDR3 is 14 residues long. Germline CDR1 is SGHAT and CDR2 is FQDESV (reference sequence). V was cut by 4 bases and J by 7 bases, with 16 bases left in between. The CDR3: CASSSLGLIRTQYF. The DNA for the CDR3 is TGTGCCAGCAGCTCCCTTGGGCTAATCAGGACCCAGTACTTC.

V is TRBV29-1 and J is TRBJ2-1; maybe TRBD1 (7 bases). V shed 4 bases and J shed 9 bases, with 19 bases lying between them. The CDR3 has 14 amino acids. CDR1 and CDR2 from the germline V gene are SQVTM and ANQGSEA. The CDR3 region has the DNA TGCAGCGTTGCAGACTCAGGGGGAGGTCGTGAGCAGTTCTTC. Residues: CSVADSGGGREQFF.

The chain couples TRBV19 to TRBJ2-2, with a weak D call TRBD1 (5 bases). The CDR3 has 15 amino acids. The V end lost 9 bases, the J end lost 6 bases, and 20 bases lay between the germline ends. Germline V lookup: CDR1 LNHDA, CDR2 SQIVND (reference sequence). This CDR3 is CASREQGRNAGELFF. In DNA form, the CDR3 reads TGTGCCAGCCGAGAGCAGGGTAGGAATGCCGGGGAGCTGTTTTTT.

The sample holds a few counts of this clone. V and J are TRBV7-2 and TRBJ1-4; D gene ambiguous. Germline CDR1 is SGHTA and CDR2 is FQGNSA. This CDR3 comprises 15 residues. With 1 base removed from V and 4 bases from J, the gap between germline ends came to 10 bases. CDR3 in amino acids: CASSLGSDFNEKLFF. The CDR3, as DNA: TGTGCCAGCAGCTTAGGGTCGGACTTTAATGAAAAACTGTTTTTT.

The rearrangement joins TRBV11-2 to TRBJ2-5; TRBD2 matches 7 bases. Germline V lookup: CDR1 SGHAT, CDR2 FQNNGV. The CDR3 runs 13 residues. J lost 4 bases, V lost 5 bases, and 4 bases had no gene match. CDR3 DNA sequence: TGTGCCAGCAGCGTTGCGGGGGTAGAGACCCAGTACTTC. Translation gives CASSVAGVETQYF.

This clone appeared a few times. The rearrangement links TRBV4-1 to TRBJ2-7; D is possibly TRBD1 (6 bases). Trimming left V 4 bases short and J 2 bases short, with 21 bases between. This CDR3 region has 17 residues. The germline V gene has CDR1 MGHRA and CDR2 YSYEKL. CDR3 nucleotides: TGCGCCAGCAGCCTCGCGATCACAGGGATCCCCCCCTACGAGCAGTACTTC. Translated, it gives CASSLAITGIPPYEQYF.

This chain connects TRBV7-8 to TRBJ1-1, with 7 bases identical to TRBD1. Losses at the gene ends were 5 bases for V and 9 bases for J; bases not matched to a gene: 9. Germline CDR1 reads SGHVS; CDR2 reads FQNEAQ. The CDR3 runs 13 residues. The CDR3 bases are TGTGCCAGCAGCCAAGACAGGGAGCGGCAAGCTTTCTTT. It encodes CASSQDRERQAFF. Supplemented by reference TRBV7-8 and TRBJ1-1, the full variable domain reads GAGVSQSPRYKVAKRGQDVALRCDPISGHVSLFWYQQALGQGPEFLTYFQNEAQLDKSGLPSDRFFAERPEGSVSTLKIQRTQQEDSAVYLCASSQDRERQAFFGQGTRLTVV.

The J gene is TRBJ1-1, the V gene TRBV5-4, with 7 bases aligning to TRBD1. The CDR3 length is 13 residues. Per the germline V gene, CDR1 is SGHNT and CDR2 is YYREEE (reference sequence). Trimming removed 3 bases from V and 7 bases from J; junction bases left unmatched: 6. The DNA for the CDR3 is TGTGCCAGCAGCTGGGGGACAGAGGGTGAAGCTTTCTTT. Translation: CASSWGTEGEAFF.

This clone was seen only a few times. The chain employs TRBV18 and TRBJ2-2, with 10 nucleotides matching TRBD2. Germline V lookup: CDR1 KGHSH, CDR2 LQKENI. This CDR3 spans 16 amino acids. After removal of 3 bases from V and 6 bases from J, the junction contained 7 bases not matched to a gene. The CDR3 sequence is CASSPPGLATSGELFF. The CDR3 DNA is TGTGCCAGCTCACCTCCGGGACTAGCGACGTCCGGGGAGCTGTTTTTT.

In its sample, this clone was seen a few times. The rearrangement joins TRBV14 to TRBJ2-7; D is unresolved. The CDR3 length is 11 residues. V was pared by 1 base and J by 6 bases, with 4 bases between. CDR1 SGHDN and CDR2 FVKESK come from the germline V gene. The CDR3 nucleotides read TGTGCCAGCAGCCAAGCCCTCGAGCAGTACTTC. It translates to CASSQALEQYF.

The gene calls are TRBV5-4 and TRBJ2-3; 9 nucleotides line up with TRBD1. Germline lookup yields CDR1 SGHNT and CDR2 YYREEE (reference sequence). V lost 3 bases and J lost 6; bases outside the gene matches: 8. CDR3 length equals 15 residues. The CDR3 loop reads CASSSRDRDDDTQYF. DNA of the CDR3: TGTGCCAGCAGCTCCCGGGACAGGGACGATGATACGCAGTATTTT.

The chain recombines TRBV18 with TRBJ2-1; 9 bases align to TRBD2. Trimming removed 2 bases from V and 8 bases from J; junction bases left unmatched: 4. This CDR3 comprises 14 residues. Germline V CDR1 and CDR2: KGHSH, LQKENI. The CDR3 coding sequence is TGTGCCAGCTCACCAGTAGCGGGGGAACATGAGCAGTTCTTC. It specifies CASSPVAGEHEQFF. Based on the CDR3 plus reference TRBV18 and TRBJ2-1, the full variable domain is NAGVMQNPRHLVRRRGQEARLRCSPMKGHSHVYWYRQLPEEGLKFMVYLQKENIIDESGMPKERFSAEFPKEGPSILRIQQVVRGDSAAYFCASSPVAGEHEQFFGPGTRLTVL.

This clone turned up a few times. The V call is TRBV11-2, the J call TRBJ2-1, with D unresolved. There are 10 residues in the CDR3. CDR1 is SGHAT, CDR2 FQNNGV, per germline. Trimming removed 6 bases from V and 7 bases from J, with 4 bases in between. CDR3 sequence reads: CASRSNEQFF. The DNA of the CDR3 is TGTGCCAGCAGATCTAATGAGCAGTTCTTC.

The rearrangement uses TRBV4-1 and TRBJ2-5; TRBD2 aligns across 7 bases. The J call may be mistaken, given a closer DNA end match to TRBJ2-7. The CDR3 loop spans 18 amino acids. Germline V gene lookup returns CDR1 MGHRA and CDR2 YSYEKL. The CDR3 spells CASSQVGRAPSSRYEQYF. In DNA form, the CDR3 reads TGCGCCAGCAGCCAAGTAGGGAGGGCACCATCGTCGCGGTACGAGCAGTACTTC.

This clone was seen a handful of times. The chain joins TRBV29-1 to TRBJ2-1; 8 bases agree with TRBD2. The germline CDR1 and CDR2 sequences are SQVTM and ANQGSEA. J gave up 5 bases and V 7 bases, and 10 bases lay outside the gene matches. CDR3 size: 14 residues. This chain's CDR3 is CSARPGLGDNEQFF. The CDR3 bases are TGCAGCGCAAGACCGGGACTAGGAGACAATGAGCAGTTCTTC.

This clone was counted between two and nine times. The V and J genes are TRBV4-3 and TRBJ2-3, with 9 nucleotides matching TRBD1. There are 16 residues in the CDR3. Trimming removed 4 bases from V and 2 bases from J; junction bases left unmatched: 7. CDR1 and CDR2 (germline): LGHNA, YSLEER. CDR3 sequence: CASSLTGTGNTDTQYF. CDR3 in DNA: TGCGCCAGCAGCCTCACCGGGACAGGGAACACAGATACGCAGTATTTT.

This clone was found a few times. This sequence joins TRBV28 and TRBJ1-1; D gene ambiguous. Trimming stripped 1 base from V and 1 base from J, with 7 bases between. The length of the CDR3 is 14 residues. In germline, CDR1 is MDHEN, CDR2 SYDVKM. The CDR3 sequence is CASSLSEGNTEAFF. As DNA, the CDR3 is TGTGCCAGCAGTTTATCGGAGGGGAACACTGAAGCTTTCTTT.